Detailed here is one T cell receptor (beta chain). Its antigen is unidentified. The entry originates in a study of tissue T cells after allogeneic stem cell transplantation. Study-level information: Of the grafts for graft-versus-host disease patients, several were unmodified and three CD34-selected. Study-wide points: Anatomically similar tissues had similar TCR repertoires within each patient.

CDR1 is LNHDA, CDR2 SQIVND, per germline (reference sequence). V lost 1 base to trimming and J lost 10 bases, with 11 bases between them. The CDR3 is 13 residues long. Sequencing of TCRbeta CDR3 at survey depth gave sequences and template counts. Assay: immunoSEQ multiplex PCR; the TCRdb copy retains only in-frame clones and omits some. Found here are 42,000 or so clones, just under 95% of them singletons; the top ten hold 3% to 4%. This material consisted of blood, taken before transplantation. This TCR derives from a woman aged 35-70 years who later had graft-versus-host disease after an allogeneic stem cell transplant. This sequence joins TRBV19 and TRBJ2-1; D perhaps matches TRBD1 (6 bases). Written as DNA, the CDR3 is TGTGCCAGTAGTATAGTGGGGGCTAGAGAGCAGTTCTTC. Translated: CASSIVGAREQFF.